This T cell receptor (beta chain) was sequenced in a study of spatial heterogeneity in lung cancer. This CDR3 contains 15 residues. V gave up 4 bases and J gave up 5 bases, with 16 bases separating them. CDR1 and CDR2 (germline): LGHNA, YSLEER. Concerning this clonotype: The antigen is unknown.

Time point given: sample taken at primary tumor resection. The 72 donors had untreated early-stage non-small cell lung cancer. No cells were sorted before sequencing. The whole RNA sequenced was extracted from tumor, nontumor lung or frozen PBMC. Study results and limitations: It was found that expanded intratumoral alpha and beta TCR counts tracked tumor mutation counts.

MiXCR, applied by TCRdb to the 5' RACE reads, yields one record per CDR3 protein. The sample has thousands of distinct CDR3 sequences, approximately 4% seen once. V gene TRBV4-3 combines with J gene TRBJ2-3; weak D call: TRBD1 (6 bases). This receptor was identified in a male donor with early-stage non-small cell lung cancer. Sequenced material: lung tumor tissue, taken at surgery. CDR3 in amino acids: CASSPRARGGDTQYF. The CDR3 bases are TGCGCCAGCAGCCCCCGCGCGCGAGGGGGAGATACGCAGTATTTT.